A selection of T cell receptor beta chains follows, all from one sample in a study of identical twins. TCRdb recomputed calls from the 5' RACE reads with MiXCR, one row per CDR3 protein. The table includes more than 400,000 distinct CDR3 sequences, roughly 15% detected once. The sample also formed part of further work on yellow fever vaccine responses in identical twins.

The sample consisted of CD4+ T cells sorted from blood. The source of these receptors is a woman aged 18-30 years in good health. Both conserved end residues are part of each CDR3. A D gene is named only where the DNA matches it firmly. Clone size appears in some rows only: once, few, many, or a class for an expanded clone.

j_call: TRBJ2-1
v_call: TRBV20-1
clone_size: -
d_call: -
cdr3_length: 17
cdr3_nt: TGCAGTGCTAGAGCCATGGAGGGTCTCCGAGGGTACAATGAGCAGTTCTTC
cdr3_aa: CSARAMEGLRGYNEQFF

j_call: TRBJ1-2
v_call: TRBV6-1
clone_size: -
d_call: -
cdr3_length: 15
cdr3_nt: TGTGCCAGCAGTGTAAGGTGGGAGGTAGCCTATGGCTACACCTTC
cdr3_aa: CASSVRWEVAYGYTF

j_call: TRBJ2-4
v_call: TRBV5-1
clone_size: many
d_call: -
cdr3_length: 20
cdr3_nt: TGCGCCAGCAGCTTGGCGTCTGGGGGCGGTTTGTTGTTCGCCAAAAACATTCAGTACTTC
cdr3_aa: CASSLASGGGLLFAKNIQYF

j_call: TRBJ2-1
v_call: TRBV5-1
clone_size: -
d_call: -
cdr3_length: 16
cdr3_nt: TGCGCCAGCAGCTTGTCGGTAGGGAGCTCCTACAATGAGCAGTTCTTC
cdr3_aa: CASSLSVGSSYNEQFF

j_call: TRBJ1-4
v_call: TRBV12-3/TRBV12-4
clone_size: -
d_call: -
cdr3_length: 13
cdr3_nt: TGTGCCAGCAGTCGTACGACGACCGAAAAACTGTTTTTT
cdr3_aa: CASSRTTTEKLFF

j_call: TRBJ2-2
v_call: TRBV4-1
clone_size: -
d_call: TRBD2
cdr3_length: 18
cdr3_nt: TGCGCCAGCAGCCAAGAAAAAGGTAGCGGGGCGAACACCGGGGAGCTGTTTTTT
cdr3_aa: CASSQEKGSGANTGELFF

j_call: TRBJ2-1
v_call: TRBV24-1
clone_size: -
d_call: -
cdr3_length: 14
cdr3_nt: TGTGCCACCAGTGATTCCCTAGAATTCAATGAGCAGTTCTTC
cdr3_aa: CATSDSLEFNEQFF

j_call: TRBJ2-3
v_call: TRBV28
clone_size: -
d_call: -
cdr3_length: 15
cdr3_nt: TGTGCCAGCAGTGCCCCCAGGGACGGCACAGATACGCAGTATTTT
cdr3_aa: CASSAPRDGTDTQYF

j_call: TRBJ2-5
v_call: TRBV20-1
clone_size: few
d_call: -
cdr3_length: 13
cdr3_nt: TGCAGTGCTAGAGAGGTATCGGCGGGGACCCAGTACTTC
cdr3_aa: CSAREVSAGTQYF

j_call: TRBJ2-5
v_call: TRBV7-9
clone_size: -
d_call: -
cdr3_length: 13
cdr3_nt: TGTGCCAGCAGCTTCTACGTGGGGGAGACCCAGTACTTC
cdr3_aa: CASSFYVGETQYF

j_call: TRBJ1-1
v_call: TRBV7-9
clone_size: -
d_call: TRBD1
cdr3_length: 15
cdr3_nt: TGTGCCAGCAGCCTAAGGGGGCAGTTTACCACTGAAGCTTTCTTT
cdr3_aa: CASSLRGQFTTEAFF

j_call: TRBJ1-2
v_call: TRBV6-5
clone_size: few
d_call: -
cdr3_length: 15
cdr3_nt: TGTGCCAGCAGTTACTCTTTGGACTACCCAGATGGCTACACCTTC
cdr3_aa: CASSYSLDYPDGYTF

j_call: TRBJ1-1
v_call: TRBV28
clone_size: few
d_call: -
cdr3_length: 14
cdr3_nt: TGTGCCAGCAGTCCAACCGGACCCTTCGGGGAAGCTTTCTTT
cdr3_aa: CASSPTGPFGEAFF

j_call: TRBJ1-2
v_call: TRBV20-1
clone_size: many
d_call: TRBD1
cdr3_length: 14
cdr3_nt: TGCAGTGCTAGTTTAGGACAGGGGAACAAGGGCTACACCTTC
cdr3_aa: CSASLGQGNKGYTF

j_call: TRBJ2-5
v_call: TRBV4-1
clone_size: -
d_call: -
cdr3_length: 14
cdr3_nt: TGCGCCAGCAGCCAAGGGGACTTACAAGAGACCCAGTACTTC
cdr3_aa: CASSQGDLQETQYF

j_call: TRBJ2-7
v_call: TRBV4-1
clone_size: -
d_call: -
cdr3_length: 13
cdr3_nt: TGCGCCAGCAGCCAATTAGGGATCTACGAGCAGTACTTC
cdr3_aa: CASSQLGIYEQYF

j_call: TRBJ1-2
v_call: TRBV4-1
clone_size: many
d_call: -
cdr3_length: 15
cdr3_nt: TGCGCCAGCAGCCAAGATCAGGTACAGGGCTATGGCTACACCTTC
cdr3_aa: CASSQDQVQGYGYTF

j_call: TRBJ2-2
v_call: TRBV3-1
clone_size: few
d_call: TRBD2
cdr3_length: 18
cdr3_nt: TGTGCCAGCAGCCGAAGGACTAGCGGGAGTTTCAACACCGGGGAGCTGTTTTTT
cdr3_aa: CASSRRTSGSFNTGELFF

j_call: TRBJ2-5
v_call: TRBV20-1
clone_size: -
d_call: -
cdr3_length: 14
cdr3_nt: TGCAGTGCTAGGTGGGCGGGCCTCCAAGAGACCCAGTACTTC
cdr3_aa: CSARWAGLQETQYF

j_call: TRBJ1-2
v_call: TRBV12-3/TRBV12-4
clone_size: few
d_call: -
cdr3_length: 13
cdr3_nt: TGTGCCAGCAGCCACGGACCGCTCTATGGCTACACCTTC
cdr3_aa: CASSHGPLYGYTF

j_call: TRBJ2-1
v_call: TRBV5-4
clone_size: -
d_call: -
cdr3_length: 16
cdr3_nt: TGTGCCAGCAGCTTGGGAGTCAGGACGGCCTGGGATGAGCAGTTCTTC
cdr3_aa: CASSLGVRTAWDEQFF

j_call: TRBJ2-1
v_call: TRBV6-2/TRBV6-3
clone_size: few
d_call: TRBD2
cdr3_length: 15
cdr3_nt: TGTGCCAGCATTAAAAGCGGGAGTTATATAAATGAGCAGTTCTTC
cdr3_aa: CASIKSGSYINEQFF

j_call: TRBJ2-3
v_call: TRBV12-3/TRBV12-4
clone_size: -
d_call: TRBD2
cdr3_length: 16
cdr3_nt: TGTGCCAGCAGAAAGACTAGCGGGAGGCCCACAGATACGCAGTATTTT
cdr3_aa: CASRKTSGRPTDTQYF

j_call: TRBJ2-1
v_call: TRBV3-1
clone_size: -
d_call: TRBD2
cdr3_length: 22
cdr3_nt: TGTGCCAGCAGCCCACAACAGGGTCCACAACCGGGACTAGCGGGAGTCTACAATGAGCAGTTCTTC
cdr3_aa: CASSPQQGPQPGLAGVYNEQFF

j_call: TRBJ2-7
v_call: TRBV28
clone_size: few
d_call: TRBD2
cdr3_length: 17
cdr3_nt: TGTGCCAGCAGTTTTTCCCTATCTAGCGGGAGACTTAACGAGCAGTACTTC
cdr3_aa: CASSFSLSSGRLNEQYF

j_call: TRBJ2-4
v_call: TRBV27
clone_size: -
d_call: TRBD2
cdr3_length: 16
cdr3_nt: TGTGCCAGCAGGCTGACTAGCGGGAATCCCAAAAACATTCAGTACTTC
cdr3_aa: CASRLTSGNPKNIQYF

j_call: TRBJ1-5
v_call: TRBV27
clone_size: -
d_call: -
cdr3_length: 15
cdr3_nt: TGTGCCAGCAGTGGAGGGACTAATAGCAATCAGCCCCAGCATTTT
cdr3_aa: CASSGGTNSNQPQHF